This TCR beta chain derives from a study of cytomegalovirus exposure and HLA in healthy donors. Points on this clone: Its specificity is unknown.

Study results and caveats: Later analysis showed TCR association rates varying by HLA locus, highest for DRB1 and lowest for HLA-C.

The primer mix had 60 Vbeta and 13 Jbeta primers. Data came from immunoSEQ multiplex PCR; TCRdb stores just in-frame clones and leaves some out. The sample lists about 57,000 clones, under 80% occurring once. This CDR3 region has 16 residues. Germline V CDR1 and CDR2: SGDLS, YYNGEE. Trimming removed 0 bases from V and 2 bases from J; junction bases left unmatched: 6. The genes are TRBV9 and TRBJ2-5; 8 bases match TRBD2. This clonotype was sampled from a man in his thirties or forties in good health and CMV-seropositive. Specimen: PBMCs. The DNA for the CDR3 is TGTGCCAGCAGCGTAGCTGGGCGGGGGGTACAAGAGACCCAGTACTTC. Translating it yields CASSVAGRGVQETQYF.